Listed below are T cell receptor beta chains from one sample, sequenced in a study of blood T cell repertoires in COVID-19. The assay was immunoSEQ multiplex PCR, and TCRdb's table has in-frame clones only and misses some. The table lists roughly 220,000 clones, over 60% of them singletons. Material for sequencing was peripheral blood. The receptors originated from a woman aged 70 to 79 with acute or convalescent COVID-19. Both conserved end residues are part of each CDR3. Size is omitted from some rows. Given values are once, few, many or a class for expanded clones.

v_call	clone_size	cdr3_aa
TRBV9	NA	CASSTRLAGGPITDTQYF
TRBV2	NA	CASSRQTGGHEQYF
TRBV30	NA	CAWSSRSGTYEQFF
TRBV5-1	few	CASSLDRRNTEAFF
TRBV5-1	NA	CASSGAPRGLGVNTEAFF
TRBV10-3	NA	CAISQDSSSYNEQFF
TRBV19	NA	CASSILAVHWEAFF
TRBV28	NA	CASRSGGAGLNTEAFF
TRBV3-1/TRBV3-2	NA	CASSYRGSNQPQHF
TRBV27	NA	CASSLGQGINQPQHF
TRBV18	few	CASSSGTGDYGYTF
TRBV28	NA	CASSLTSTDTQYF
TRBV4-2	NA	CASSQGGLGGANEKLFF
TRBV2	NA	CASKTLGPAGTDTQYF
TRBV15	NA	CATAEERLTKNEQFF
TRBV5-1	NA	CASSLGLSGSSYNEQFF
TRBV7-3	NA	CASSLTAVNTEAFF
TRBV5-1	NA	CASSSSPGGPGELFF
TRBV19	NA	CATDRVAGNTGELFF
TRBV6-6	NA	CATRTGMNTEAFF
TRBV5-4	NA	CASRIQGLSTDTQYF
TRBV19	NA	CASRGQGDGNQPQHF
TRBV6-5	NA	CASTPEGRNTEAFF
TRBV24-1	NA	CATSDLRGGGETQYF
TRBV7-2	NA	CASSLRTGGMGELFF
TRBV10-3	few	CAISEAVNTEAFF
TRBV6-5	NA	CASLQGLDTEAFF
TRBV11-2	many	CASSFGLRTVNYGYTF
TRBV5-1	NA	CASREGQNTEAFF
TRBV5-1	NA	CASSLVYSDNEQFF
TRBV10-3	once	CAISESGTTTEAFF
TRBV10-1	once	CASSPAPGRGYTF
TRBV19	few	CASSIGGRDPRNTEAFF
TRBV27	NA	CASRWGTGGYGYTF
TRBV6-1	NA	CASSEGQVSNQPQHF
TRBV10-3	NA	CAISEGTGSGPQHF
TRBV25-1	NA	CASSDASPDTQYF
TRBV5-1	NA	CASSLSGTGLYTEAFF
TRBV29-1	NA	CSVDTSGSSYEQYF
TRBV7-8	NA	CASSLAEGGYGYTF